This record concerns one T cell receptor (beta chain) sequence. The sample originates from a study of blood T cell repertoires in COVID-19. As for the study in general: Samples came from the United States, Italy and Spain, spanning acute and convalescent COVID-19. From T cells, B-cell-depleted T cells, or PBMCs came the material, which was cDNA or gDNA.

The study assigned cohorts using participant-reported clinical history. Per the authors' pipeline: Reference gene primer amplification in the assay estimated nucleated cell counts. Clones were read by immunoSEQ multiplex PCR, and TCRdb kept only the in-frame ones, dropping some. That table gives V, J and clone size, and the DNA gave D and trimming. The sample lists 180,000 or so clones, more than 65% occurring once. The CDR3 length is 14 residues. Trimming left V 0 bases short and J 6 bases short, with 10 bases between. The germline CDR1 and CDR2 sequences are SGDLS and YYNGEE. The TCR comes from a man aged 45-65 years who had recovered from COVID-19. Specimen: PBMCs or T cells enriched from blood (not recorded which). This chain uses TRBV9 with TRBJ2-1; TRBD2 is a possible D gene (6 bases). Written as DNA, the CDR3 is TGTGCCAGCAGCGTAGGAGTGGGGGGCAATGAGCAGTTCTTC. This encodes CASSVGVGGNEQFF.